This T cell receptor beta chain was recovered during a study of T-cell reconstitution after alpha-beta-depleted transplantation in children. Study findings and constraints: Surviving recipient T cells and intrathymic progenitors accounted for some patients' high TCRbeta diversity at day 60. By one year post-transplant, T-cell counts and diversity largely arose from T cells that were newly produced. It was reported that alpha-beta T cells came from several hundred expanded graft clones (about two months after transplant).

The CDR3 extends over 17 amino acids. V was clipped by 5 bases and J by 3 bases; unmatched bases: 15. As it was prepared, the TCRbeta library received unique molecular identifiers. From the PCR reads, TCRdb called clonotypes with MiXCR, one entry per CDR3 protein. This sample carries 200,000 to 300,000 distinct CDR3 sequences, 20% to 30% of them seen once, and the ten largest clones take more than 4.5%. Notes on this clonotype: Antigen: not known.

The sequences come from PBMCs, mostly from graft donor cells, collected 360 days after TCRalphabeta/CD19-depleted stem cell transplant. The J gene is TRBJ2-7, the V gene TRBV12-3 or TRBV12-4, with 8 positions matching TRBD2. The receptor's source is a female patient between 2 and 10 years old who had a stem cell transplant for congenital amegakaryocytic thrombocytopenia, so the T cells may come from the graft donor. The CDR3 spells CASSGGLSGRAFYEQYF. In DNA form, the CDR3 reads TGTGCCAGCAGTGGGGGGCTAAGCGGGAGAGCTTTCTACGAGCAGTACTTC.